Following are 8 T cell receptor beta chains from one sample sequenced in a study of cytomegalovirus exposure and HLA in healthy donors. The study ran its PCR with 60 Vbeta and 13 Jbeta primers. Some clones are missing from TCRdb's copy, which holds only in-frame ones; the method was immunoSEQ multiplex PCR. The top ten clones hold roughly 3% of a sample with approximately 140,000 clones, roughly 88% of them seen once. Sample: PBMCs. These TCRs come from a man aged 50 to 59 in good health and CMV-seronegative.

This clone was observed once. The chain recombines TRBV5-4 with TRBJ2-2; 8 bases are a match to TRBD1. Per germline, CDR1 SGHNT and CDR2 YYREEE (reference sequence). This CDR3 contains 13 residues. Trimming at V came to 3 bases and at J to 6 bases, leaving 1 base not matched to a gene. The CDR3 DNA reads TGTGCCAGCAGCTGGGGACAGGCCGGGGAGCTGTTTTTT. Its protein product is CASSWGQAGELFF.

There are a few counts of this clone. The gene calls are TRBV29-1 and TRBJ2-5, with a weak D call TRBD1 (6 bases). TRBJ2-7 matches the DNA end more closely, so the J call is doubtful. Per the germline V gene, CDR1 is SQVTM and CDR2 is ANQGSEA. This CDR3 is built from 15 residues. CDR3 DNA: TGCAGCGTTAGGGACACGGTTTTCTCGGCGGACGAGCAGTACTTC. It codes for CSVRDTVFSADEQYF.

This chain connects TRBV4-1 to TRBJ1-1; tentatively, D is TRBD1 (6 bases). Germline values: CDR1 MGHRA, CDR2 YSYEKL. The V gene lost 2 bases and the J gene lost 1 base, with 11 bases spanning the gap. The CDR3 length is 15 residues. CDR3 DNA sequence: TGCGCCAGCAGCCAAAGGACAGCTTCGAACACTGAAGCTTTCTTT. This gives the protein CASSQRTASNTEAFF.

This CDR3 is CAWGDSQETQYF. CDR3 DNA sequence: TGTGCCTGGGGGGACTCTCAAGAGACCCAGTACTTC. This chain links TRBV30 with TRBJ2-5, with D perhaps matching TRBD2 (6 bases). CDR3 length: 12 residues. With 5 bases removed from V and 2 bases from J, the gap between germline ends came to 9 bases. Germline V CDR1 and CDR2: GTSNPN, SVGIG (reference sequence). The entire variable domain, with the rest obtained from reference TRBV30 and TRBJ2-5, is as follows: SQTIHQWPATLVQPVGSPLSLECTVEGTSNPNLYWYRQAAGRGLQLLFYSVGIGQISSEVPQNLSASRPQDRQFILSSKKLLLSDSGFYLCAWGDSQETQYFGPGTRLLVL.

The chain employs TRBV4-3 and TRBJ1-6; 8 positions agree with TRBD1. The CDR3 contains 17 residues. Germline CDR1 LGHNA, CDR2 YSLEER. V shed 4 bases, J shed 10 bases, and the junction held 15 bases outside the gene matches. The CDR3 is CASSLSRFAQGESPLHF. The CDR3 region has the DNA TGCGCCAGCAGCCTCTCTCGTTTCGCACAGGGGGAATCACCCCTCCACTTT.

V gene TRBV10-3 combines with J gene TRBJ2-6; unclear D gene. CDR3 size: 15 residues. With 7 bases removed from V and 0 bases from J, the gap between germline ends came to 10 bases. In germline, CDR1 is ENHRY, CDR2 SYGVKD. This chain's CDR3 is CAIKQDSSGANVLTF. Written as DNA, the CDR3 is TGTGCCATCAAACAAGATTCCTCTGGGGCCAACGTCCTGACTTTC.

The V gene is TRBV27, the J gene TRBJ1-1; 9 bases line up with TRBD1. CDR1 and CDR2 (germline): MNHEY, SMNVEV (reference sequence). The trim removed 5 bases at V and 4 bases at J, leaving 11 bases unmatched. The CDR3 is made up of 16 amino acids. CDR3 protein: CASSPRSGTGITEAFF. The CDR3 DNA follows: TGTGCCAGCAGTCCGAGATCGGGGACAGGGATCACTGAAGCTTTCTTT.

V and J are TRBV4-3 and TRBJ1-4, with D perhaps TRBD1 (5 bases). Between the trimmed V and J ends, which lost 2 bases and 4 bases, there was a span of 14 bases. The germline gives CDR1 LGHNA, CDR2 YSLEER. The CDR3 is 16 amino acids. CDR3 loop: CASSQFSQGVNEKLFF. CDR3 DNA: TGCGCCAGCAGCCAATTCTCGCAGGGCGTTAATGAAAAACTGTTTTTT.